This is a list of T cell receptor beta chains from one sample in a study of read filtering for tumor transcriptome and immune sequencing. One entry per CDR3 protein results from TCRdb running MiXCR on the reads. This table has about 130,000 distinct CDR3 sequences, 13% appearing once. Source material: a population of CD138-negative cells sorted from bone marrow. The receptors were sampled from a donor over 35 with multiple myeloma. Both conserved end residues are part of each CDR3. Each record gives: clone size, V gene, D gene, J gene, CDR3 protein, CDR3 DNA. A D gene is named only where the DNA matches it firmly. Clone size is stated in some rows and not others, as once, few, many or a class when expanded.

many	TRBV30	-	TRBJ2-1	CAWSVAVLQFF	TGTGCCTGGAGTGTAGCGGTCCTCCAGTTCTTC
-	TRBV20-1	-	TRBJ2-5	CSARDGGSHQETQYF	TGCAGTGCTAGAGATGGAGGCAGCCACCAAGAGACCCAGTACTTC
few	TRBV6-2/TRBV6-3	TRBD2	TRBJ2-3	CASSPGLASSTDTQYF	TGTGCCAGCAGCCCCGGACTAGCGTCTAGCACAGATACGCAGTATTTT
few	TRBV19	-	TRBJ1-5	CASSPSYQPQHF	TGTGCCAGTAGTCCCAGCTATCAGCCCCAGCATTTT
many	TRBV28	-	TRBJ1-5	CASSLGPYSNQPQHF	TGTGCCAGCAGTTTGGGCCCCTATAGCAATCAGCCCCAGCATTTT
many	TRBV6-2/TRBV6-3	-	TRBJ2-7	CASMGASSYEQYF	TGTGCCAGCATGGGGGCGAGCTCCTACGAGCAGTACTTC
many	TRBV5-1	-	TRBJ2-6	CASSLRRISGANVLTF	TGCGCCAGCAGCTTGCGACGGATATCTGGGGCCAACGTCCTGACTTTC
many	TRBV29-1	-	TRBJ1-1	CSVVRVTTEAFF	TGCAGCGTTGTACGGGTAACCACTGAAGCTTTCTTT
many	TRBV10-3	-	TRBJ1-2	CAISESSPTYGYTF	TGTGCCATCAGTGAGTCTTCTCCGACCTATGGCTACACCTTC
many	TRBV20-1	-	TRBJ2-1	CSARDPGGGPYNEQFF	TGCAGTGCTAGAGATCCGGGCGGGGGCCCCTACAATGAGCAGTTCTTC
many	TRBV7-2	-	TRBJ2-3	CASSLVGGPTDTQYF	TGTGCCAGCAGCTTAGTCGGGGGGCCCACAGATACGCAGTATTTT
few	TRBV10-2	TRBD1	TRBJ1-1	CASSFYRGENTEAFF	TGCGCCAGCAGTTTTTACAGGGGTGAGAACACTGAAGCTTTCTTT
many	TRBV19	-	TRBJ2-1	CASSIRGAHNEQFF	TGTGCCAGTAGTATCCGGGGGGCTCACAATGAGCAGTTCTTC
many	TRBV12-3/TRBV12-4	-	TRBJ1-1	CASNGFMNTEAFF	TGTGCCAGCAACGGTTTTATGAACACTGAAGCTTTCTTT
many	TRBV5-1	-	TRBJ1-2	CASRGGTHGYGYTF	TGCGCCAGCAGAGGTGGGACGCATGGCTATGGCTACACCTTC
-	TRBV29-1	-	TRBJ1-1	CSVDGVAANSEGFF	TGCAGCGTTGATGGAGTGGCAGCGAACTCTGAAGGTTTCTTT
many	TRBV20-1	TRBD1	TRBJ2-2	CSAKGQTNTGELFF	TGCAGTGCTAAGGGACAGACGAACACCGGGGAGCTGTTTTTT
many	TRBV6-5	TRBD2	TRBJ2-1	CASSITSGFYNEQFF	TGTGCCAGCAGTATCACTAGCGGGTTTTACAATGAGCAGTTCTTC
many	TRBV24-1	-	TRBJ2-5	CATSDSFRLGTGETQYF	TGTGCCACCAGTGATTCATTTAGATTGGGTACGGGAGAGACCCAGTACTTC
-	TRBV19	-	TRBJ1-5	CASSPGTYNQPQHF	TGTGCCAGTAGTCCAGGGACCTACAATCAGCCCCAGCATTTT
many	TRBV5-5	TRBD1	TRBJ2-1	CASSRGTGGSNEQFF	TGTGCCAGCAGCCGGGGGACAGGGGGTTCCAATGAGCAGTTCTTC
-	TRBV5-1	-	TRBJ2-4	CASSPRGRRAKNIQYF	TGCGCCAGCAGCCCCCGGGGGCGAAGGGCCAAAAACATTCAGTACTTC
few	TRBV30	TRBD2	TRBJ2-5	CAWSVAGGRETQYF	TGTGCCTGGAGTGTCGCGGGAGGGCGAGAGACCCAGTACTTC
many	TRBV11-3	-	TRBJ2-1	CASSPRTSNNEQFF	TGTGCCAGCAGCCCGCGGACCAGTAACAATGAGCAGTTCTTC
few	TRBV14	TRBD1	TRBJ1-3	CASSPGQGAGNTIYF	TGTGCCAGCAGCCCGGGACAGGGGGCTGGAAACACCATATATTTT
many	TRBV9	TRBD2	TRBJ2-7	CASSANSGSGGEQYF	TGTGCCAGCAGCGCTAATAGCGGGAGTGGTGGCGAGCAGTACTTC
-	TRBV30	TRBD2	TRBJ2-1	CAWSVSGSPNGQFF	TGTGCCTGGAGTGTTAGCGGGAGTCCAAATGGGCAGTTCTTC
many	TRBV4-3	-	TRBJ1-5	CASSQDMGLNQPQHF	TGCGCCAGCAGCCAAGATATGGGGTTGAATCAGCCCCAGCATTTT
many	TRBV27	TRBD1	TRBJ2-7	CASSSWTGQGSYEQYF	TGTGCCAGCAGTAGCTGGACTGGACAGGGCTCCTACGAGCAGTACTTC
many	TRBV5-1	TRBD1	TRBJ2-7	CASAQGIGKDLEQYF	TGCGCCAGCGCACAGGGGATTGGTAAGGATCTCGAGCAGTACTTC
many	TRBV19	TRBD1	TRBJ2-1	CASTPSTGGFHNEQFF	TGTGCCAGTACCCCCTCGACAGGGGGCTTCCACAATGAGCAGTTCTTC
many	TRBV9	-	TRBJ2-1	CASSVGLAITYNEQFF	TGTGCCAGCAGCGTAGGTCTAGCAATCACCTACAATGAGCAGTTCTTC
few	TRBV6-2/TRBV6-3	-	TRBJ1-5	CASSYSQNQPQHF	TGTGCCAGCAGTTACTCCCAAAATCAGCCCCAGCATTTT
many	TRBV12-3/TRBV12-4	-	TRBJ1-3	CASSSPPTSGNTIYF	TGTGCCAGCAGTTCCCCCCCCACCTCTGGAAACACCATATATTTT
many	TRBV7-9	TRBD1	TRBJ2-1	CASSLQGGRNEQFF	TGTGCCAGCAGTTTGCAAGGGGGCCGCAATGAGCAGTTCTTC
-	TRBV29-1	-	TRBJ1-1	CSVRRGQSTEAFF	TGCAGCGTGCGACGAGGCCAGAGCACTGAAGCTTTCTTT
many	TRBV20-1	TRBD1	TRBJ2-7	CSATLDRGGEQYF	TGCAGTGCTACTCTAGACAGGGGAGGCGAGCAGTACTTC
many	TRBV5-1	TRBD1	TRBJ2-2	CASSVPGQSPRNTGELFF	TGCGCCAGCAGCGTCCCGGGACAGTCCCCCCGGAACACCGGGGAGCTGTTTTTT
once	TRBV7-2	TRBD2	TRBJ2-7	CASSPSIAVSGRANEQDF	TGTGCCAGCAGCCCCTCTATCGCGGTTAGCGGGAGGGCCAACGAGCAGGACTTC
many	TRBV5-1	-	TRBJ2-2	CASGPWGGGGELFF	TGCGCCAGCGGACCCTGGGGTGGAGGCGGGGAGCTGTTTTTT
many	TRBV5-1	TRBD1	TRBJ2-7	CASSFGTAREQYF	TGCGCCAGCAGCTTCGGGACAGCCCGAGAGCAGTACTTC
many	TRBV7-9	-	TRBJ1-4	CASSLLSKDEKLFF	TGTGCCAGCAGCTTACTCTCCAAGGATGAAAAACTGTTTTTT
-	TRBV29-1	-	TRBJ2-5	CSVEDWGTKETQYF	TGCAGCGTTGAAGATTGGGGGACGAAAGAGACCCAGTACTTC
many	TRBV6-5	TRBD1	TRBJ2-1	CASSSDRGIYNEQFF	TGTGCCAGCAGCTCGGACAGGGGGATCTACAATGAGCAGTTCTTC
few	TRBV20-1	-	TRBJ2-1	CSATPGGPYNEQFF	TGCAGTGCTACCCCAGGAGGACCCTACAATGAGCAGTTCTTC
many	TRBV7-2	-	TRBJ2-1	CASSLTRDHPGEQFF	TGTGCCAGCAGCCTGACCCGGGACCACCCCGGTGAGCAGTTCTTC
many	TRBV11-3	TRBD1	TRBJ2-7	CASSFRDRHYEQYF	TGTGCCAGCAGCTTTCGGGACAGGCACTACGAGCAGTACTTC